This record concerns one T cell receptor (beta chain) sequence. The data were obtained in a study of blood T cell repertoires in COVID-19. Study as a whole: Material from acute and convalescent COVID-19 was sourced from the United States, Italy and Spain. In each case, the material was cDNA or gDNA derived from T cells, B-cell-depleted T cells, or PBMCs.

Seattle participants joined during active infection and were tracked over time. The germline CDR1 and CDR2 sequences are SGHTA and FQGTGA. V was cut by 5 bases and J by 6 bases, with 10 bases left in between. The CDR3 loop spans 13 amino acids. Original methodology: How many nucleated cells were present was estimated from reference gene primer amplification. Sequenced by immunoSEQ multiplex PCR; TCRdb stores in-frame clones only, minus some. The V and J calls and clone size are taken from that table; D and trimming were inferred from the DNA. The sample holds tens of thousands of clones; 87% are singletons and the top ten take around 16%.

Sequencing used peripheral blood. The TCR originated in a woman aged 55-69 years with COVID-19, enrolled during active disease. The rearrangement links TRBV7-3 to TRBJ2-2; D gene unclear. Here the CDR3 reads CASSIRQAGELFF. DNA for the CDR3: TGTGCCAGCAGCATTCGGCAGGCCGGGGAGCTGTTTTTT.